A single TCR beta chain is shown here with its context. In the study's own analysis: Using reference gene primer amplification, nucleated cell counts were estimated. The assay was immunoSEQ multiplex PCR, and TCRdb's table has in-frame clones only and misses some. V and J calls and clone size are as listed in that table; D and trimming were resolved from the DNA. The sample lists under 250,000 clones, around 80% occurring once. The data derive from a study of blood T cell repertoires in COVID-19. Overall study: The analysed material was cDNA or gDNA that came from T cells, B-cell-depleted T cells, or PBMCs.

With 3 bases clipped from V and 7 bases from J, the junction kept 9 bases outside the gene matches. The CDR3 covers 17 residues. Germline loops: CDR1 SEHNR, CDR2 FQNEAQ (reference sequence). The sequencing input was peripheral blood. The origin of this receptor is a human donor in a cohort sampled during active COVID-19. V gene TRBV7-9 combines with J gene TRBJ2-1; 13 nucleotides agree with TRBD2. CDR3 DNA sequence: TGTGCCAGCAGCTTTAAAGGACTAGCGGGGGTGGGGAATGAGCAGTTCTTC. It specifies CASSFKGLAGVGNEQFF.